The present T cell receptor (beta chain) was sequenced within a study of CD8+ T cells in alopecia areata. The overall study: Treatment with tofacitinib (6 to 18 months) was followed by 6 months off drug. Whole-study results and caveats: Because of a solitary nonresponder, the connection of baseline CD8+ expansion to response stays uncertain. Tofacitinib delivered significant drops in scalp clonality and in expanded CD8+ clones among the top 100. The study found that many expanded lesional clones persisted in scalp and blood during tofacitinib.

Note on this clone: The antigen remains undetermined.

CDR3 length: 13 residues. Germline assignment: CDR1 SGHRS and CDR2 YFSETQ. V lost 4 bases, J lost 8 bases, and 10 bases lay in between. Reverse transcribed after extraction, RNA yielded cDNA as the sequencing template. Using immunoSEQ multiplex PCR, the repertoire was profiled, and TCRdb retains in-frame clones only, with some absent. The data contain roughly 180,000 clones, 40% to 65% of them singletons. Sample treatment: oral pan-JAK inhibitor, 5-10 mg twice daily. V is TRBV5-1 and J is TRBJ1-6; D is perhaps TRBD1 (5 bases). The sample was CD8+ T cells sorted from blood, taken at week 24, from a patient treated with tofacitinib. The sequence was collected from a human donor with alopecia areata. Here the CDR3 DNA reads TGCGCCAGCAGCCGAGGGGCCGATTCACCCCTCCACTTT. This gives the protein CASSRGADSPLHF.